The 20 T cell receptor beta chains listed next were all sequenced from one sample in a study of response to subunit inactivated influenza vaccine. TCRdb reanalysed the RT-PCR reads using MiXCR and keeps one entry per CDR3 protein. The table lists 500,000 to 600,000 distinct CDR3 sequences, about 7.6% of them singletons. Sample: PBMCs from blood, taken less than 25 months after vaccination. The receptor source for this set is a man in his fifties or sixties who received an inactivated influenza vaccine.

This clonotype was counted only a few times. The V and J genes are TRBV7-9 and TRBJ2-2; 10 bases are a match to TRBD2. The germline gives CDR1 SEHNR, CDR2 FQNEAQ (reference sequence). Trimming at V came to 5 bases and at J to 4 bases, leaving 4 bases not matched to a gene. The CDR3 is 15 amino acids. In DNA form, the CDR3 reads TGTGCCAGCAGCCCGGAGCGGGGGGGCACCGGGGAGCTGTTTTTT. Protein product: CASSPERGGTGELFF. Using reference TRBV7-9 and TRBJ2-2 for the parts outside the CDR3, the full variable domain is DTGVSQNPRHKITKRGQNVTFRCDPISEHNRLYWYRQTLGQGPEFLTYFQNEAQLEKSRLLSDRFSAERPKGSFSTLEIQRTEQGDSAMYLCASSPERGGTGELFFGEGSRLTVL.

V gene TRBV7-2 combines with J gene TRBJ2-1; a possible D gene is TRBD1 (5 bases). Germline assignment: CDR1 SGHTA and CDR2 FQGNSA. The CDR3 spans 15 residues. V lost 1 base, J lost 1 base, and 8 bases lay in between. CDR3 sequence (DNA): TGTGCCAGCAGCTTAGGACAGATATCCTACAATGAGCAGTTCTTC. Protein: CASSLGQISYNEQFF. Based on the CDR3 plus reference TRBV7-2 and TRBJ2-1, the full variable domain is GAGVSQSPSNKVTEKGKDVELRCDPISGHTALYWYRQSLGQGLEFLIYFQGNSAPDKSGLPSDRFSAERTGGSVSTLTIQRTQQEDSAVYLCASSLGQISYNEQFFGPGTRLTVL.

This clonotype was picked up many times. This sequence joins TRBV29-1 and TRBJ2-3, with D unclear. Trimming left V 6 bases short and J 0 bases short, with 19 bases between. Looked up from germline, CDR1 is SQVTM and CDR2 is ANQGSEA. The length of the CDR3 is 16 residues. The CDR3: CSVIGTTDASTDTQYF. DNA of the CDR3: TGCAGCGTAATCGGTACGACGGACGCTAGCACAGATACGCAGTATTTT.

The chain uses TRBV6-6 and TRBJ2-5; D is perhaps TRBD1 or TRBD2 (5 bases each). The CDR3 runs 13 residues. Between the trimmed V and J ends, which lost 6 bases and 1 base, there was a span of 9 bases. Germline assignment: CDR1 MNHNY and CDR2 SVGAGI (reference sequence). For the CDR3, the DNA is TGTGCCAGCAGACGGGACGGCCAAGAGACCCAGTACTTC. This gives the protein CASRRDGQETQYF.

The V gene is TRBV6-2 or TRBV6-3, the J gene TRBJ1-5; D ambiguous. Germline V gene lookup returns CDR1 MNHEY and CDR2 SVGEGT. This CDR3 has 10 residues. Trimming took 8 bases from V and 9 from J, leaving 8 bases between them. CDR3 in amino acids: CASGPGPQHF. The CDR3 DNA follows: TGTGCCAGCGGTCCGGGGCCCCAGCATTTT.

The chain has TRBV7-2 and TRBJ2-5; 8 bases align to TRBD2. CDR1 SGHTA and CDR2 FQGNSA come from the germline V gene. The CDR3 sequence is 16 residues long. V was pared by 5 bases and J by 5 bases, with 13 bases of the junction left unmatched. CDR3 DNA sequence: TGTGCCAGCAGCACCGGGGGCGGGGGGCATCGGGAGACCCAGTACTTC. This encodes CASSTGGGGHRETQYF.

In its sample, this clonotype was seen a few times. The gene calls are TRBV14 and TRBJ2-2; D tentatively reads TRBD1 or TRBD2 (6 bases each). CDR1 is SGHDN, CDR2 FVKESK, per germline. The V end lost 2 bases, the J end lost 5 bases, and 12 bases lay between the germline ends. This CDR3 contains 15 residues. Here the CDR3 reads CASSQLWGATGELFF. The CDR3 DNA is TGTGCCAGCAGCCAACTGTGGGGGGCTACCGGGGAGCTGTTTTTT.

The genes are TRBV28 and TRBJ2-1; 8 bases are shared with TRBD2. Germline CDR1 MDHEN, CDR2 SYDVKM. Unmatched junction bases numbered 10, after V lost 10 bases and J lost 5 bases. The CDR3 sequence is 14 residues long. This CDR3 reads CATRGGSINNEQFF. The CDR3 bases are TGTGCCACCCGGGGGGGCAGCATTAACAATGAGCAGTTCTTC. The variable domain in full, completed from reference TRBV28 and TRBJ2-1, reads DVKVTQSSRYLVKRTGEKVFLECVQDMDHENMFWYRQDPGLGLRLIYFSYDVKMKEKGDIPEGYSVSREKKERFSLILESASTNQTSMYLCATRGGSINNEQFFGPGTRLTVL.

The chain joins TRBV3-1 to TRBJ2-7; possible D gene TRBD1, 5 bases. Trimming shortened V by 3 bases and J by 0 bases, and 9 bases separated the two germline ends. The CDR3 loop spans 14 amino acids. Germline values: CDR1 LGHDT, CDR2 YNNKEL (reference sequence). The CDR3 DNA reads TGTGCCAGCAGCCATAGGGGCAACTCCTACGAGCAGTACTTC. It yields the protein CASSHRGNSYEQYF.

The chain recombines TRBV3-1 with TRBJ2-5; maybe TRBD1 (5 bases). Germline assignment: CDR1 LGHDT and CDR2 YNNKEL (reference sequence). The CDR3 consists of 15 residues. V was clipped by 1 base and J by 5 bases, with 14 bases between them. The CDR3 DNA follows: TGTGCCAGCAGCCAAGGCACCTCTAAGGGGGAGACCCAGTACTTC. It specifies CASSQGTSKGETQYF.

The table lists this clonotype with many counts. The chain links TRBV7-9 to TRBJ1-2; tentative D call: TRBD1 (6 bases). Trimming cost V 1 base and J 5 bases, with 11 bases left between them. CDR3 size: 14 residues. In germline, CDR1 is SEHNR, CDR2 FQNEAQ (reference sequence). This CDR3 reads CASSLGTAKYGYTF. CDR3 nucleotides: TGTGCCAGCAGCTTAGGGACAGCGAAGTATGGCTACACCTTC.

This clonotype was picked up many times. CDR3 nucleotides: TGCAGTGCTAGCCCTTTGTCGGGGGTTAACACTGAAGCTTTCTTT. Translated, it gives CSASPLSGVNTEAFF. The rearrangement uses TRBV20-1 and TRBJ1-1; the D gene is possibly TRBD1 (5 bases). The germline V and J ends were trimmed by 3 bases and 2 bases, with 16 bases remaining between them. CDR1 is DFQATT, CDR2 SNEGSKA, per germline (reference sequence). The CDR3 runs to 15 residues.

The chain couples TRBV4-3 to TRBJ2-5; a weak D match, TRBD1 (5 bases). This CDR3 spans 16 amino acids. Deletions cut 2 bases from V and 1 base from J, with 14 bases between. CDR1 is LGHNA and CDR2 is YSLEER in the germline V gene. CDR3 loop: CASSQYYGHSQETQYF. The CDR3 DNA reads as TGCGCCAGCAGCCAATACTACGGACATAGCCAAGAGACCCAGTACTTC.

This clonotype has ten or more counts. The chain combines TRBV28 with TRBJ2-2; D is possibly TRBD2 (6 bases). Germline V gives CDR1 MDHEN, CDR2 SYDVKM. V lost 7 bases to trimming and J lost 5 bases, with 11 bases between them. The CDR3 contains 13 residues. The CDR3 DNA follows: TGTGCCAGCATGGCGGGAAGGACCGGGGAGCTGTTTTTT. As protein: CASMAGRTGELFF. Full variable domain (remainder filled in from reference TRBV28 and TRBJ2-2): DVKVTQSSRYLVKRTGEKVFLECVQDMDHENMFWYRQDPGLGLRLIYFSYDVKMKEKGDIPEGYSVSREKKERFSLILESASTNQTSMYLCASMAGRTGELFFGEGSRLTVL.

This clonotype came up a few times. This rearrangement joins TRBV2 to TRBJ2-2; TRBD1 matches at 11 bases. This CDR3 has 15 residues. The V gene's germline CDR1 is SNHLY and CDR2 FYNNEI. Trimming at V came to 10 bases and at J to 9 bases, leaving 13 bases not matched to a gene. The CDR3 sequence: CATRGFGQGARELFF. In DNA form, the CDR3 reads TGTGCCACTCGAGGCTTCGGACAGGGGGCCAGGGAGCTGTTTTTT.

This clonotype has a handful of counts. V and J are TRBV11-3 and TRBJ2-2, with D tentatively TRBD1 (5 bases). The CDR3 loop spans 12 amino acids. V was cut by 5 bases and J by 7 bases, with 8 bases left in between. The V gene's germline CDR1 is SGHNT and CDR2 YENEEA. The CDR3 here is CASSPQGGELFF. CDR3 bases: TGTGCCAGCAGCCCTCAGGGCGGGGAGCTGTTTTTT.

The chain uses TRBV3-1 and TRBJ2-7, with 7 bases lining up with TRBD1. V dropped 2 bases and J dropped 0; count of bases not matched to a gene: 16. CDR1 is LGHDT and CDR2 is YNNKEL in the germline V gene (reference sequence). The CDR3 totals 19 residues. CDR3 protein: CASSQIPYMRGPDSYEQYF. The CDR3 bases are TGTGCCAGCAGCCAAATACCTTATATGAGGGGGCCGGACTCCTACGAGCAGTACTTC.

The rearrangement uses TRBV3-1 and TRBJ2-7, with 10 bases identical to TRBD2. This CDR3 has 15 amino acids. Trimming took 5 bases from V and 0 from J; bases not matched to a gene: 4. The germline CDR1 and CDR2 sequences are LGHDT and YNNKEL (reference sequence). The chain's CDR3 is CASSAGTSVSYEQYF. CDR3 in DNA: TGTGCCAGCAGCGCCGGGACTAGCGTCTCCTACGAGCAGTACTTC.

There are many counts of this clonotype. The J gene is TRBJ2-3, the V gene TRBV5-1; 8 nucleotides line up with TRBD2. The CDR3 covers 14 residues. Looked up from germline, CDR1 is SGHRS and CDR2 is YFSETQ. Trimming took 9 bases from V and 1 from J; bases not matched to a gene: 7. CDR3 loop: CATRAGDGTDTQYF. CDR3 in DNA: TGCGCCACCAGAGCGGGAGACGGCACAGATACGCAGTATTTT.

The chain has TRBV7-2 and TRBJ1-2; TRBD1 agrees at 9 bases. The ends lost 6 bases at V and 5 bases at J; junction bases unmatched: 7. The CDR3 extends over 14 amino acids. The germline gives CDR1 SGHTA, CDR2 FQGNSA. CDR3 loop: CASRQQGASYGYTF. As DNA, the CDR3 is TGTGCCAGCAGACAACAGGGGGCAAGTTATGGCTACACCTTC.